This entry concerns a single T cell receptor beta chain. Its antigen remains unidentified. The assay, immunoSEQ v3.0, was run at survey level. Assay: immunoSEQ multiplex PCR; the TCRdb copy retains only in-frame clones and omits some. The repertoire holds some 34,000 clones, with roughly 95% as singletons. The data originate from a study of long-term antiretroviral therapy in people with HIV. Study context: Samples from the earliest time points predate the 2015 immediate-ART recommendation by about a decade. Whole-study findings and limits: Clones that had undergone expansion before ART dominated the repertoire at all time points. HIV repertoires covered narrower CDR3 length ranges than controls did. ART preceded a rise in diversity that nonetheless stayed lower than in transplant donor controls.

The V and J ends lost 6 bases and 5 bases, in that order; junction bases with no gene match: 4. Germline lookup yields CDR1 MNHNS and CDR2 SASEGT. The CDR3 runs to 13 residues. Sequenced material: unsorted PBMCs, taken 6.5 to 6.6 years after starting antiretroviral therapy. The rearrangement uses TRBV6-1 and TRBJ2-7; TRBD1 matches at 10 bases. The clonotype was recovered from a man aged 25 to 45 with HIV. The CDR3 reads CASRPGQGHEQYF. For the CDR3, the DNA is TGTGCCAGCAGGCCGGGACAGGGGCACGAGCAGTACTTC.